The present entry profiles one TCR beta chain with its context. The target antigen is unknown. The V segment lost 5 bases and the J segment 6 bases; nucleotides outside the gene matches: 7. This CDR3 is 15 amino acids long. This specimen comes from a study of liver allograft versus peripheral blood T cells. The wider study: Within transplanted livers, the T cell receptor repertoires were examined and compared against the repertoires present in the peripheral blood of liver transplant recipients.

General study results and limits: In liver allografts, T cell receptor repertoires reportedly differed from the repertoires found in peripheral blood.

One entry per CDR3 protein results from TCRdb running MiXCR on the reads. Found here are around 8,600 distinct CDR3 sequences, over 15% of them singletons; the top ten hold under 30%. This receptor was taken from a human patient who had a liver transplant. Part of the T cell pool may stem from the graft donor. V is TRBV12-3 or TRBV12-4 and J is TRBJ2-2, with TRBD1 matching over 9 bases. Here the CDR3 reads CASSDPGQGAGELFF. The CDR3 nucleotides are TGTGCCAGCAGTGATCCGGGACAGGGTGCCGGGGAGCTGTTTTTT.